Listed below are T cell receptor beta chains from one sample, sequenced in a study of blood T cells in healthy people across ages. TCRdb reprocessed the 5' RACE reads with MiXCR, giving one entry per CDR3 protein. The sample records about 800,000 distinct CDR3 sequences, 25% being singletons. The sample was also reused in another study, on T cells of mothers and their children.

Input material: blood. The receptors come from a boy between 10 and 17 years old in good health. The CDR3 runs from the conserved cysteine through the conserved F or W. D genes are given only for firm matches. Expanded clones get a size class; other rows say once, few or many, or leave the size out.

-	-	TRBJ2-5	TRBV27	TGTGCCAGCAGTTTATCACAGGTCGGCCAAGAGACCCAGTACTTC	CASSLSQVGQETQYF
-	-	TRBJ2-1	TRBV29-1	TGCAGCGTTGCTAAAAGCTCCTACAATGAGCAGTTCTTC	CSVAKSSYNEQFF
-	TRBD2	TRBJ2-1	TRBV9	TGTGCCAGCAGCCCCCTCAGTAGCGGGAGTAGGTATGAGCAGTTCTTC	CASSPLSSGSRYEQFF
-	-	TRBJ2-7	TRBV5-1	TGCGCCAGCAGCGTGGAGGGGACAGCCTACGAGCAGTACTTC	CASSVEGTAYEQYF
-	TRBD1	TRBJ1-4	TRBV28	TGTGCCAGCAGCGATCCCGGGACAGAGGGTGAAAAACTGTTTTTT	CASSDPGTEGEKLFF
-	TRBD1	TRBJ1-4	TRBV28	TGTGCTAGCATCATGACAGGGGTAACTAATGAAAAACTGGTTTTT	CASIMTGVTNEKLVF
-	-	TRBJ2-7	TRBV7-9	TGTGCCAGCAGCTCATACAGCTCCTACGAGCAGTACTTC	CASSSYSSYEQYF
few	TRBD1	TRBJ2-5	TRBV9	TGTGCCAGCAGCGCGGGACAGGGTATGGAGACCCAGTACTTC	CASSAGQGMETQYF
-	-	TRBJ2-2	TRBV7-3	TGTGCCAGCCGTACGGGTCATACCGGGGAGCTGTTTTTT	CASRTGHTGELFF
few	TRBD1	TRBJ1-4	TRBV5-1	TGCGCCAGCAGCTCTGGACAGGGGGAGGAAAAACTGTTTTTT	CASSSGQGEEKLFF
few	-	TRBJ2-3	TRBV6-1	TGTGCCAGCGGGAGTAAGGGTTTAGCGAGTTCGGCAGATACGCAGTATTTT	CASGSKGLASSADTQYF
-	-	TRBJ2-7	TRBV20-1	TGCAGTGCCCCCCTCGCGGGGTCATTCTACGAGCAGTACTTC	CSAPLAGSFYEQYF
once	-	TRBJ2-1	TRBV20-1	TGCAGTGCCAAACCGGGTGAGAGCTCCTACAATGAGCAGTTCTTC	CSAKPGESSYNEQFF
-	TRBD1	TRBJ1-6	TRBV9	TGTGCCAGCAGTGATAGACCGGGACAGGGGTATTCACCCCTCCACTTT	CASSDRPGQGYSPLHF
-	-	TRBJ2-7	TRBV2	TGTGCCAGCAGGGCGACCGGGACATACCTCTACGAGCAGTACTTC	CASRATGTYLYEQYF
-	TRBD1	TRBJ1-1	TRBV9	TGTGCCAGCAGCGTCACAGGGGGGAGGAACACTGAAGCTTTCTTT	CASSVTGGRNTEAFF
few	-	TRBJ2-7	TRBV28	TGTGCCAGCGCGTCAGGAGCCTACGAGCAGTACTTC	CASASGAYEQYF
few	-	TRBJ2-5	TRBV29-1	TGCAGCGTCCTCATGTGGGCCGTAGAGACCCAGTACTTC	CSVLMWAVETQYF
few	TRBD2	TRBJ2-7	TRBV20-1	TGCAGTGCTAGTAATAGCGGGGGGAGCTCCTACGAGCAGTACTTC	CSASNSGGSSYEQYF
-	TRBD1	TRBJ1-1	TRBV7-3	TGTGCCAGCAGCTCCAAGGGGGCCAGGGGACCACACTCATGGAACACTGAAGCTTTCTTT	CASSSKGARGPHSWNTEAFF
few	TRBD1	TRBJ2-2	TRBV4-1	TGCGCCAGCAGCCAACCACAGGGGATGAACACCGGGGAGCTGTTTTTT	CASSQPQGMNTGELFF
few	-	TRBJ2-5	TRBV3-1	TGTGCCAGCCGCGGCGCAGACCAGTACTTC	CASRGADQYF
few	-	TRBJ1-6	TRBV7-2	TGTGCCAGCAGCCCCGGACCCAGCTCCTATAATTCACCCCTCCACTTT	CASSPGPSSYNSPLHF
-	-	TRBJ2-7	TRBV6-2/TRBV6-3	TGTGCCAGCAGACCCCCAGGGACCTACGAGCAGTACTTC	CASRPPGTYEQYF
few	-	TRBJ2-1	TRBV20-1	TGCAGTGCTCCACCCCTACGGGGGTGGAATGAGCAGTTCTTC	CSAPPLRGWNEQFF
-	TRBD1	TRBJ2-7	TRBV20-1	TGCAGTGCCCACGACAGGGGAGAATACGAACAGTACTTC	CSAHDRGEYEQYF
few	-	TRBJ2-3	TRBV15	TGTGCCACCAGCAGAGGGGCCGGCCCATACCCGGATACGCAGTATTTT	CATSRGAGPYPDTQYF
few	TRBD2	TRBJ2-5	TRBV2	TGTGCCAGCAGTGAAGCTATAGGCGGGGGGGAATTGGAGACCCAGTACTTC	CASSEAIGGGELETQYF
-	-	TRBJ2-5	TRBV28	TGTGCCAGCAGTTTAAGGACAGCCGAAGAGACCCAGTACTTC	CASSLRTAEETQYF
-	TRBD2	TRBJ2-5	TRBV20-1	TGCAGTGCTAGCGGGGGGACTAGCGGGGCTGAGACCCAGTACTTC	CSASGGTSGAETQYF
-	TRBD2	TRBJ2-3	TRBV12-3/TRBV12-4	TGTGCCAGCGAACTAGCGGGAACAGATACGCAGTATTTT	CASELAGTDTQYF
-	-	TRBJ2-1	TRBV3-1	TGTGCCAGCAGCCAGGGTTCCAGGGGTTTCAATGAGCAGTTCTTC	CASSQGSRGFNEQFF
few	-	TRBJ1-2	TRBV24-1	TGTGCCACCAGTGACGCAGACGGAAACTATGGCTACACCTTC	CATSDADGNYGYTF
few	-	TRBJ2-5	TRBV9	TGTGCCAGCAACGTAACCGCGACAGAAGAGACCCAGTACTTC	CASNVTATEETQYF
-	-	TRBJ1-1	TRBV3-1	TGTGCCAGCAGCCAAGAATGGGTGAGCATGAACACTGAAGCTTTCTTT	CASSQEWVSMNTEAFF
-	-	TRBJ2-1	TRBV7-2	TGTGCCAGCAGCAGTCGGAGGGTCCTCAGGCCTGAGCAGTTCTTC	CASSSRRVLRPEQFF
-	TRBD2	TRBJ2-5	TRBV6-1	TGTGCCAGCAGGCGTTCTAGCGGGAGCGTGAGCCAAGAGACCCAGTACTTC	CASRRSSGSVSQETQYF
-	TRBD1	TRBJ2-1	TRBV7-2	TGTGCCAGCAGCCCCAGGGCAGGGGGCTTCGGCAATGAGCAGTTCTTC	CASSPRAGGFGNEQFF
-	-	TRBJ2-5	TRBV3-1	TGTGCCAGCGGGACCCACCAAGAGACCCAGTACTTC	CASGTHQETQYF
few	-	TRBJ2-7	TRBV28	TGTGCCAGCAGACTAGGACCTCTCTACGAGCAGTACTTC	CASRLGPLYEQYF
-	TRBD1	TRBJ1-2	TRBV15	TGTGCCACCAGCACTCGGACAGGGGAGGGCTACACCTTC	CATSTRTGEGYTF
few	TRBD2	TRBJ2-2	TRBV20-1	TGCAGTGCTAGAGAGCGGGGGGGCCTCACCGGGGAGCTGTTTTTT	CSARERGGLTGELFF
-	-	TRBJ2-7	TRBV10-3	TGTGCCATCAGTGCATTCGCTGCCGGAGGCTCCTACGAGCAGTACTTC	CAISAFAAGGSYEQYF
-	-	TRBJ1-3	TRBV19	TGTGCCAGTAGTCAGCCGGGGATGGACACCATATATTTT	CASSQPGMDTIYF
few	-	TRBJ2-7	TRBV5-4	TGTGCCAGCAGCCCCCACCAGGCAGGGGGGTACGAGCAGTACTTC	CASSPHQAGGYEQYF
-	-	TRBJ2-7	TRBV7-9	TGTGCCAGCAGCTTCTCCGGAACGGGTGAGCAGTACTTC	CASSFSGTGEQYF